What follows is one T cell receptor beta chain and its context. V was shortened by 4 bases and J by 3 bases, with 12 bases between the two germline ends. Germline CDR1 SGHVS, CDR2 FQNEAQ. The CDR3 runs 14 residues. This record belongs to a study of blood T cell repertoires in COVID-19. Study-wide background: T cells, B-cell-depleted T cells, or PBMCs supplied cDNA or gDNA.

As processed by the authors: Amplification of reference gene primers provided the estimated nucleated cell counts. The repertoire was sequenced with immunoSEQ multiplex PCR; TCRdb's copy has only in-frame clones and lacks some. V and J calls and clone size follow that table, whereas D and trimming were derived from the DNA. This table holds hundreds of thousands of clones, about nine tenths found once. This chain uses TRBV7-8 with TRBJ1-2; D is possibly TRBD1 (6 bases). This TCR was recovered from a woman aged 45-65 years who had recovered from COVID-19. Sequenced sample: peripheral blood. The CDR3 loop is CASSSTTGYYGYTF. CDR3 in DNA: TGTGCCAGCAGCTCAACGACAGGCTACTATGGCTACACCTTC.